The 17 T cell receptor beta chains below were found in one sample sequenced in a study of T cells in Graves' hyperthyroidism and ophthalmopathy. Amplified TCR beta CDR3 regions derived from RNA transcripts. The study used the HTBI primer set for a first-round RT-PCR of the TCR CDR3. TCRdb re-called the multiplex PCR reads with MiXCR, one entry per CDR3 protein. The repertoire includes about 200,000 distinct CDR3 sequences, roughly 17% of them detected once, and about 50% sits in the top ten. Source material: blood. The source of these receptors is a woman between 50 and 59 years old with Graves' hyperthyroidism.

This rearrangement joins TRBV5-1 to TRBJ2-5; D uncertain. Trimming left V 0 bases short and J 5 bases short, with 11 bases between. There are 14 residues in the CDR3. The germline V gene encodes CDR1 SGHRS and CDR2 YFSETQ. The DNA for the CDR3 is TGCGCCAGCAGCTTGGATTTTTCGAGGGAGACCCAGTACTTC. It specifies CASSLDFSRETQYF. The full variable domain, with the rest looked up from reference TRBV5-1 and TRBJ2-5, is KAGVTQTPRYLIKTRGQQVTLSCSPISGHRSVSWYQQTPGQGLQFLFEYFSETQRNKGNFPGRFSGRQFSNSRSEMNVSTLELGDSALYLCASSLDFSRETQYFGPGTRLLVL.

This clonotype was seen a few times. V gene TRBV6-2 or TRBV6-3 combines with J gene TRBJ2-1; 13 positions agree with TRBD2. Unmatched junction bases numbered 3, after V lost 1 base and J lost 6 bases. Germline V gives CDR1 MNHEY, CDR2 SVGEGT. CDR3 length: 16 residues. As DNA, the CDR3 is TGTGCCAGCAGTTACTGGACTAGCGGGAGTTCCAATGAGCAGTTCTTC. As protein: CASSYWTSGSSNEQFF.

This clonotype occurred a few times. The chain recombines TRBV27 with TRBJ2-2; D gene uncertain. Germline CDR1 is MNHEY and CDR2 is SMNVEV (reference sequence). The germline V and J ends were trimmed by 5 bases and 3 bases, with 4 bases remaining between them. This CDR3 region has 12 residues. The DNA for the CDR3 is TGTGCCAGCAGTACTCACACCGGGGAGCTGTTTTTT. Protein: CASSTHTGELFF.

The DNA of the CDR3 is TGTGCCAGCAGGTCCGATTCGGGGCGGGAGAAGAACACGCAGTATTTT. This gives the protein CASRSDSGREKNTQYF. The chain is built from TRBV12-3 or TRBV12-4 and TRBJ2-3, with TRBD2 identical over 7 bases. J lost 9 bases, V lost 6 bases, and 18 bases had no gene match. CDR3 length equals 16 residues.

At least ten counts were recorded for this clonotype. The CDR3 DNA is TGTGCCACCAGTGCCGCACGGGGCCAGGGATTGTATGAGCAGTTCTTC. This translates into CATSAARGQGLYEQFF. This chain connects TRBV24-1 to TRBJ2-1, with D perhaps TRBD1 or TRBD2 (5 bases each). The V and J ends lost 5 bases and 8 bases respectively, with 21 bases between them. CDR1 is KGHDR, CDR2 SFDVKD, per germline. CDR3 length: 16 amino acids.

This clonotype was seen a handful of times. The chain employs TRBV7-9 and TRBJ2-2, with D maybe TRBD1 (5 bases). Trimming cost V 0 bases and J 5 bases, with 16 bases left between them. Germline CDR1 and CDR2: SEHNR and FQNEAQ (reference sequence). The CDR3 sequence is 17 residues long. The CDR3 loop is CASSLALQGTSTGELFF. CDR3 nucleotides: TGTGCCAGCAGCTTAGCTCTGCAGGGAACTTCTACCGGGGAGCTGTTTTTT.

The rearrangement joins TRBV12-3 or TRBV12-4 to TRBJ2-7; maybe TRBD1 (6 bases). The CDR3 has 13 residues. Trimming left V 3 bases short and J 5 bases short, with 11 bases between. The CDR3 loop is CASSFTGTNEQYF. Here the CDR3 DNA reads TGTGCCAGCAGTTTCACAGGGACCAACGAGCAGTACTTC.

This clonotype was observed at least ten times. The gene calls are TRBV20-1 and TRBJ2-3; D is uncertain. Trimming removed 8 bases from V and 6 bases from J, with 3 bases in between. Germline V gives CDR1 DFQATT, CDR2 SNEGSKA (reference sequence). This CDR3 region has 8 residues. The CDR3 DNA sequence: TGCAGTTGGGATACGCAGTATTTT. This translates into CSWDTQYF.

This clonotype was found many times. This sequence joins TRBV7-3 and TRBJ2-1, with a weak D call TRBD2 (5 bases). The V and J ends lost 1 base and 8 bases respectively, with 24 bases between them. This CDR3 has 18 residues. The germline V gene encodes CDR1 SGHTA and CDR2 FQGTGA. CDR3 protein: CASSLRVGLYGRGHEQFF. The CDR3 DNA reads as TGTGCCAGCAGCTTAAGAGTGGGTCTATATGGGAGAGGTCATGAGCAGTTCTTC.

The genes are TRBV7-9 and TRBJ1-3, with 11 positions matching TRBD1. Per germline, CDR1 SEHNR and CDR2 FQNEAQ (reference sequence). V shed 5 bases, J shed 0 bases, and the junction held 6 bases outside the gene matches. This CDR3 has 17 amino acids. This CDR3 is CASSNTGTGGSGNTIYF. In nucleotides, the CDR3 is TGTGCCAGCAGCAACACCGGGACAGGGGGCTCTGGAAACACCATATATTTT.

This clonotype was seen only a few times. The chain employs TRBV4-1 and TRBJ2-5, with TRBD1 as a possible D gene (5 bases). The CDR3 covers 15 residues. Germline V gene sequence: CDR1 MGHRA, CDR2 YSYEKL. Trimming pared 0 bases from V and 6 bases from J, leaving 14 bases between. The CDR3: CASSQEGGARKTQYF. As DNA, the CDR3 is TGCGCCAGCAGCCAAGAAGGTGGGGCTCGGAAGACCCAGTACTTC.

There are many counts of this clonotype. This chain links TRBV18 with TRBJ1-3; TRBD1 is a possible D gene (5 bases). CDR1 KGHSH and CDR2 LQKENI come from the germline V gene. Trimming took 6 bases from V and 2 from J, leaving 11 bases between them. There are 14 residues in the CDR3. The CDR3 spells CASSPGTAGNTIYF. For the CDR3, the DNA is TGTGCCAGCTCCCCAGGGACGGCTGGAAACACCATATATTTT.

In this sample, this clonotype turned up many times. This rearrangement joins TRBV29-1 to TRBJ1-2, with D hard to call. In germline, CDR1 is SQVTM, CDR2 ANQGSEA. The CDR3 length is 14 residues. The germline V and J ends were trimmed by 4 bases and 0 bases, with 12 bases remaining between them. CDR3: CSVAPRLANYGYTF. DNA for the CDR3: TGCAGCGTTGCTCCCCGACTGGCTAACTATGGCTACACCTTC.

This clonotype has ten or more counts. CDR3 protein: CASSLRTGWDYGYTF. CDR3 bases: TGTGCCAGCAGTCTCCGGACAGGGTGGGACTATGGCTACACCTTC. The rearrangement joins TRBV28 to TRBJ1-2; TRBD1 aligns across 8 bases. Germline V gene data show CDR1 as MDHEN and CDR2 as SYDVKM. Germline trimming cut 5 bases from V and 3 bases from J; bases unmatched to any gene: 8. The CDR3 sequence is 15 residues long.

This clonotype was counted ten times or more. J is TRBJ2-1 and V is TRBV3-1; 11 bases fit TRBD2. Germline V gene sequence: CDR1 LGHDT, CDR2 YNNKEL (reference sequence). After removal of 7 bases from V and 2 bases from J, the junction contained 4 bases not matched to a gene. The CDR3 sequence is 15 residues long. In nucleotides, the CDR3 is TGTGCCAGCACCTCGACTAGCGGGACCTACAATGAGCAGTTCTTC. Residues: CASTSTSGTYNEQFF.

This clonotype was seen many times. The V gene is TRBV27, the J gene TRBJ1-2, with D tentatively TRBD1 (6 bases). Germline V gene sequence: CDR1 MNHEY, CDR2 SMNVEV (reference sequence). Trimming pared 4 bases from V and 4 bases from J, leaving 19 bases between. This CDR3 region has 16 residues. Here the CDR3 DNA reads TGTGCCAGCAGTTCGCCCTCACAGGGTGGCCTCTATGGCTACACCTTC. It translates to CASSSPSQGGLYGYTF.

The sample holds many counts of this clonotype. The CDR3 spells CASRTDSANEKLFF. The CDR3, as DNA: TGTGCCAGCAGAACCGACAGCGCAAATGAAAAACTGTTTTTT. The V gene is TRBV28, the J gene TRBJ1-4; D possibly corresponds to TRBD1 (5 bases). Deletions cut 6 bases from V and 5 bases from J, with 13 bases between. In germline, CDR1 is MDHEN, CDR2 SYDVKM. This CDR3 has 14 residues.